Listed here is a single T cell receptor beta chain. The V end was cut by 6 bases, the J end by 3 bases, with 11 bases between. The CDR3 has 13 residues. Germline V lookup: CDR1 KGHSH, CDR2 LQKENI. The data originate from a study of T cell responses to AZD1222 COVID-19 vaccine. Repertoires were generated with immunoSEQ multiplex PCR, while TCRdb's copy carries only in-frame clones and drops some. The table includes roughly 80,000 clones, roughly 90% detected once. The rearrangement uses TRBV18 and TRBJ1-2; tentatively, D is TRBD1 (5 bases). The source is an adult in good health. The sequences come from peripheral blood, collected on day 0 of MenACWY control vaccination. DNA for the CDR3: TGTGCCAGCTCGGGGGGTGCAGACTATGGCTACACCTTC. Translating it yields CASSGGADYGYTF.